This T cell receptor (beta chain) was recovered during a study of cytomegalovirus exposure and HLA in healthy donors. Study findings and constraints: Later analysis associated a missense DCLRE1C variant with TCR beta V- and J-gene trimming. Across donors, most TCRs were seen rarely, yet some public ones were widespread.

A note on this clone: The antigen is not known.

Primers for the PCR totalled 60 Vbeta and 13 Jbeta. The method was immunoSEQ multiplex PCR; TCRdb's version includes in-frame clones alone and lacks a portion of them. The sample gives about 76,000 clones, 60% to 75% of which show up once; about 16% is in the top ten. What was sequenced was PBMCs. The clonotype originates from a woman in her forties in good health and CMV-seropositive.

This chain's CDR3 is CASSLPGFGQPQHF. The CDR3 coding sequence is TGTGCCAGCAGCTTACCAGGGTTCGGTCAGCCCCAGCATTTT. The V call is TRBV7-8, the J call TRBJ1-5, with D perhaps matching TRBD1 (5 bases). CDR1 is SGHVS and CDR2 is FQNEAQ in the germline V gene. The CDR3 runs 14 residues. The ends were cut back, 2 bases at V and 6 bases at J, with 11 bases in the middle. Variable domain in full (rest from reference TRBV7-8 and TRBJ1-5): GAGVSQSPRYKVAKRGQDVALRCDPISGHVSLFWYQQALGQGPEFLTYFQNEAQLDKSGLPSDRFFAERPEGSVSTLKIQRTQQEDSAVYLCASSLPGFGQPQHFGDGTRLSIL.